This entry lists 6 T cell receptor beta chains sequenced from one sample in a study of cytomegalovirus exposure and HLA in healthy donors. Clones were read by immunoSEQ multiplex PCR, and TCRdb kept only the in-frame ones, dropping some. Of approximately 300,000 clones listed, roughly 90% are singletons. The sequencing input was PBMCs. The receptors derive from a woman aged 25 to 45 in good health and CMV-seropositive.

The chain recombines TRBV6-5 with TRBJ1-2; 7 positions agree with TRBD1. Trimming at V came to 7 bases and at J to 4 bases, leaving 9 bases not matched to a gene. Germline V gene data show CDR1 as MNHEY and CDR2 as SVGAGI. The CDR3 extends over 14 amino acids. The CDR3 DNA reads as TGTGCCAGCAAGGCGACAGGGACCTTCTATGGCTACACCTTC. Protein sequence: CASKATGTFYGYTF.

The rearrangement uses TRBV4-1 and TRBJ2-1, with TRBD2 matching over 9 bases. This CDR3 has 18 amino acids. CDR1 is MGHRA, CDR2 YSYEKL, per germline. The V gene end was trimmed by 0 bases and the J gene end by 2 bases; junction bases not matched to a gene: 8. CDR3: CASSQDPLAGGTYNEQFF. The CDR3 bases are TGCGCCAGCAGCCAAGATCCCCTCGCGGGGGGGACCTACAATGAGCAGTTCTTC.

This clone was detected once. The rearrangement links TRBV4-1 to TRBJ1-1; no definite D call. Trimming took 1 base from V and 0 from J, leaving 15 bases between them. CDR1 MGHRA and CDR2 YSYEKL come from the germline V gene. CDR3 length: 17 amino acids. CDR3: CASSQAGPQAMNTEAFF. CDR3 DNA: TGCGCCAGCAGCCAAGCAGGACCCCAGGCGATGAACACTGAAGCTTTCTTT.

The rearrangement joins TRBV7-2 to TRBJ1-2; 7 positions agree with TRBD1. The germline V gene encodes CDR1 SGHTA and CDR2 FQGNSA. V shed 2 bases and J 8 bases; nucleotides not matched to a gene: 11. The CDR3 consists of 15 residues. In DNA, the CDR3 is TGTGCCAGCAGCTTAAACCTCCCGACAGGGCGAGGCTACACCTTC. Its translation: CASSLNLPTGRGYTF.

This sequence joins TRBV27 and TRBJ2-1; TRBD2 matches 10 bases. CDR1 and CDR2 (germline): MNHEY, SMNVEV (reference sequence). CDR3 length: 15 amino acids. V lost 5 bases to trimming and J lost 3 bases; unmatched junction nucleotides: 4. The CDR3 nucleotides read TGTGCCAGCAGTACGCTAGCGGGAGTCTACAATGAGCAGTTCTTC. It yields the protein CASSTLAGVYNEQFF.

The chain is built from TRBV2 and TRBJ1-5; D remains ambiguous. Germline CDR1 and CDR2: SNHLY and FYNNEI. The V gene lost 6 bases and the J gene lost 0 bases, with 21 bases spanning the gap. This CDR3 contains 18 residues. For the CDR3, the DNA is TGTGCCAGCAGCGGACGACCCGACTTTTTGGGTAGCAATCAGCCCCAGCATTTT. Its protein product is CASSGRPDFLGSNQPQHF.